A single TCR beta chain is shown here with its context. The V end was cut by 6 bases, the J end by 6 bases, with 13 bases between. Germline values: CDR1 MNHEY, CDR2 SMNVEV (reference sequence). CDR3 size: 13 residues. The data belong to a study of blood T cell repertoires in COVID-19. Data came from immunoSEQ multiplex PCR; TCRdb stores just in-frame clones and leaves some out. The sample has around 230,000 clones, approximately 83% seen once. This clonotype originated in a man between 35 and 55 years old with acute or convalescent COVID-19. The specimen sequenced was peripheral blood. The rearrangement uses TRBV27 and TRBJ2-3, with D possibly matching TRBD2 (6 bases). CDR3 bases: TGTGCCAGCAGGGGCCCAGGAGGGGATACGCAGTATTTT. Translated, it gives CASRGPGGDTQYF.